This T cell receptor beta chain was identified in a study of blood T cells in healthy people across ages. As for the study in general: With template switching, about one barcoded beta molecule was captured per two T cells. The study's findings and limits: Significant beta diversity loss was already apparent by age approximately 37, declining roughly linearly. More naive CD4+ cells and higher diversity were found in long-lived than in aged donors.

Notes on this clonotype: The antigen remains unidentified. Being one base from a much bigger clone, this may be a read error.

Germline V CDR1 and CDR2: MRHNA, SNTAGT. V shed 2 bases and J 6 bases; nucleotides not matched to a gene: 0. The CDR3 extends over 13 amino acids. The second PCR ran about 6 to 11 cycles with a sample-barcoded 5' primer and J-beta primers. TCRdb recomputed calls from the 5' RACE reads with MiXCR, one row per CDR3 protein. The sample lists some 1,800,000 distinct CDR3 sequences; around 42% were seen once. The sequenced sample was blood. The J gene is TRBJ1-2, the V gene TRBV6-4, with TRBD1 matching 10 bases. The clonotype was recovered from a human donor in good health. CDR3 residues: CASSDGTGDGYTF. In nucleotides, the CDR3 is TGTGCCAGCAGTGACGGGACAGGGGATGGCTACACCTTC.